The 25 T cell receptor beta chains listed next were all sequenced from one sample in a study of T-cell memory formation after mild COVID-19. Via MiXCR, TCRdb re-called the 5' RACE reads, giving one row per CDR3 protein. The sample records around 25,000 distinct CDR3 sequences, 7.4% being singletons. Sequencing was done on a sample of PBMCs or a T cell subset sorted from them (not recorded which). All receptors come from an adult woman who had mild COVID-19 (a few samples of this study predate the infection). Cell type and time point are not known.

This clonotype was found many times. V is TRBV6-5 and J is TRBJ2-7, with D tentatively TRBD2 (6 bases). The CDR3 extends over 11 amino acids. The germline CDR1 and CDR2 sequences are MNHEY and SVGAGI. V dropped 7 bases and J dropped 6 bases, with 10 bases sitting between them. The CDR3 here is CASTGVGEQYF. The CDR3 nucleotides read TGTGCCAGCACGGGGGTCGGCGAGCAGTACTTC.

In this sample, this clonotype turned up many times. The chain has TRBV5-5 and TRBJ2-3; 10 positions agree with TRBD2. There are 18 residues in the CDR3. The germline gives CDR1 SGHKS, CDR2 YYEKEE (reference sequence). V lost 2 bases and J lost 1; bases outside the gene matches: 10. For the CDR3, the DNA is TGTGCCAGCAGCTTCCTAGCGGGGGAGTGGGGTGGCACAGATACGCAGTATTTT. Protein product: CASSFLAGEWGGTDTQYF.

This clonotype was detected ten times or more. The gene calls are TRBV21-1 and TRBJ1-5. TRBV21-1 is assigned pseudogene status. The CDR3 contains 9 residues. The CDR3 protein is CASNQPQHF. CDR3 in DNA: TGTGCCAGCAATCAGCCCCAGCATTTT.

The chain is built from TRBV12-3 or TRBV12-4 and TRBJ2-3; possible D gene TRBD2, 6 bases. CDR3 size: 14 residues. Between the trimmed V and J ends, which lost 5 bases and 6 bases, there was a span of 15 bases. The CDR3 bases are TGTGCCAGCAGTCTCTTGGGAGGAGGGGATACGCAGTATTTT. This gives the protein CASSLLGGGDTQYF.

This clonotype was detected ten times or more. This sequence joins TRBV3-1 and TRBJ2-7, with a weak D call TRBD1 (5 bases). V shed 4 bases and J shed 5 bases, with 12 bases lying between them. Germline V gives CDR1 LGHDT, CDR2 YNNKEL (reference sequence). The CDR3 extends over 13 amino acids. CDR3 protein: CASSRLQVNEQYF. In DNA, the CDR3 is TGTGCCAGCAGCCGCCTACAGGTAAACGAGCAGTACTTC.

In this sample, this clonotype turned up many times. The chain links TRBV5-1 to TRBJ2-4, with TRBD1 identical over 8 bases. Losses at the gene ends were 4 bases for V and 8 bases for J; bases not matched to a gene: 8. The germline CDR1 and CDR2 sequences are SGHRS and YFSETQ. The CDR3 extends over 14 amino acids. CDR3 residues: CASSPTGEKDIQYF. The CDR3 bases are TGCGCCAGCAGCCCGACAGGGGAGAAGGACATTCAGTACTTC.

V gene TRBV28 combines with J gene TRBJ1-5; perhaps TRBD1 as D (5 bases). Germline lookup yields CDR1 MDHEN and CDR2 SYDVKM. Trimming stripped 2 bases from V and 0 bases from J, with 17 bases between. The CDR3 has 18 amino acids. CDR3 nucleotides: TGTGCCAGCAGTTTAGAGGAACAGGTTTTTTTTAGCAATCAGCCCCAGCATTTT. The encoded protein is CASSLEEQVFFSNQPQHF.

V and J are TRBV11-2 and TRBJ2-1; a weak D match, TRBD1 (6 bases). Trimming pared 1 base from V and 9 bases from J, leaving 16 bases between. This CDR3 spans 15 amino acids. Germline assignment: CDR1 SGHAT and CDR2 FQNNGV. CDR3 sequence: CASSLGRTGNREQFF. The DNA for the CDR3 is TGTGCCAGCAGCTTAGGCCGTACAGGGAATCGTGAGCAGTTCTTC.

This clonotype was detected many times. The chain combines TRBV5-1 with TRBJ2-7; 8 positions agree with TRBD2. Unmatched junction bases numbered 11, after V lost 3 bases and J lost 3 bases. The germline V gene encodes CDR1 SGHRS and CDR2 YFSETQ. CDR3 length: 16 residues. The CDR3 is CASSSGLVPSIYEQYF. In nucleotides, the CDR3 is TGCGCCAGCAGCTCGGGACTAGTTCCCTCTATCTACGAGCAGTACTTC. Together with reference TRBV5-1 and TRBJ2-7, the CDR3 gives the full variable domain: KAGVTQTPRYLIKTRGQQVTLSCSPISGHRSVSWYQQTPGQGLQFLFEYFSETQRNKGNFPGRFSGRQFSNSRSEMNVSTLELGDSALYLCASSSGLVPSIYEQYFGPGTRLTVT.

This clonotype was counted at least ten times. CDR3 sequence: CASSLAWQGTEAFF. CDR3 DNA: TGTGCCAGCAGTTTAGCTTGGCAGGGCACTGAAGCTTTCTTT. This chain uses TRBV12-3 or TRBV12-4 with TRBJ1-1; D is perhaps TRBD1 (5 bases). This CDR3 has 14 amino acids. V was trimmed by 0 bases and J by 4 bases, leaving 9 bases between them.

The rearrangement joins TRBV11-3 to TRBJ1-1; D may be TRBD1 (5 bases). Germline CDR1 reads SGHNT; CDR2 reads YENEEA. The CDR3 length is 20 residues. V was shortened by 5 bases and J by 0 bases, with 28 bases between the two germline ends. The CDR3 reads CASSPQGRQPDIPMNTEAFF. The CDR3 bases are TGTGCCAGCAGCCCGCAAGGCCGGCAACCGGACATTCCTATGAACACTGAAGCTTTCTTT.

This clonotype was seen ten or more times. The V and J genes are TRBV11-2 and TRBJ2-3; 9 bases are shared with TRBD2. Germline V CDR1 and CDR2: SGHAT, FQNNGV. The J segment lost 0 bases and the V segment lost 7 bases, leaving 5 bases of the junction unmatched. The CDR3 contains 15 residues. The CDR3 DNA sequence: TGTGCCAGCAACCGAGCGGGAGGTAGCACAGATACGCAGTATTTT. Translating it yields CASNRAGGSTDTQYF.

At least ten counts were recorded for this clonotype. V is TRBV7-9 and J is TRBJ2-1; TRBD1 matches 7 bases. Germline CDR1 SEHNR, CDR2 FQNEAQ (reference sequence). The length of the CDR3 is 15 residues. With V trimmed by 4 bases and J by 4 bases, 7 bases remained unmatched. The CDR3 coding sequence is TGTGCCAGCAGCTCGGGGACAGCATCGTACAATGAGCAGTTCTTC. Amino acids: CASSSGTASYNEQFF.

This clonotype has ten or more counts. The chain links TRBV7-9 to TRBJ2-3; 11 bases fit TRBD1. The CDR3 is made up of 15 amino acids. The junction had 6 bases not matched to a gene; V was cut back by 5 bases and J by 5 bases. CDR1 is SEHNR and CDR2 is FQNEAQ in the germline V gene (reference sequence). CDR3 nucleotides: TGTGCCAGCAGCCCCGGACAGGGGGCGGGAGATACGCAGTATTTT. This sequence encodes CASSPGQGAGDTQYF.

The sample holds many counts of this clonotype. The chain recombines TRBV4-1 with TRBJ2-7, with 9 bases aligning to TRBD2. CDR3 size: 15 residues. J gave up 2 bases and V 3 bases, and 5 bases lay outside the gene matches. CDR1 is MGHRA, CDR2 YSYEKL, per germline. The CDR3 reads CASSQATSGAYEQYF. In nucleotides, the CDR3 is TGCGCCAGCAGCCAGGCGACTAGCGGAGCCTACGAGCAGTACTTC.

In this sample, this clonotype is medium-sized. The chain is built from TRBV4-3 and TRBJ2-7, with 10 bases identical to TRBD2. Losses at the gene ends were 5 bases for V and 2 bases for J; bases not matched to a gene: 9. Per the germline V gene, CDR1 is LGHNA and CDR2 is YSLEER. The CDR3 is 16 amino acids. The chain's CDR3 is CASSMGLAGETYEQYF. CDR3 in DNA: TGCGCCAGCAGCATGGGGCTAGCGGGAGAAACCTACGAGCAGTACTTC.

Many counts were recorded for this clonotype. CDR3 protein: CASKRNYNEQFF. In DNA form, the CDR3 reads TGTGCCAGCAAACGGAACTACAATGAGCAGTTCTTC. This sequence joins TRBV6-1 and TRBJ2-1; unclear D gene. Germline loops: CDR1 MNHNS, CDR2 SASEGT. V gave up 7 bases and J gave up 3 bases, with 7 bases separating them. This CDR3 has 12 residues.

The sample holds many counts of this clonotype. The rearrangement joins TRBV10-3 to TRBJ2-2; no definite D call. Trimming shortened V by 5 bases and J by 1 base, and 11 bases separated the two germline ends. CDR1 is ENHRY and CDR2 is SYGVKD in the germline V gene. The CDR3 has 15 residues. Here the CDR3 reads CAISLKRLNTGELFF. CDR3 DNA sequence: TGTGCCATCAGTCTAAAACGGCTGAACACCGGGGAGCTGTTTTTT.

This clonotype has ten or more counts. The chain recombines TRBV7-2 with TRBJ2-5; D unclear. Trimming removed 3 bases from V and 2 bases from J, with 4 bases in between. CDR1 and CDR2 (germline): SGHTA, FQGNSA. There are 12 residues in the CDR3. The CDR3 protein is CASSLVQETQYF. The CDR3 DNA follows: TGTGCCAGCAGCTTGGTTCAAGAGACCCAGTACTTC.

The chain links TRBV6-2 or TRBV6-3 to TRBJ2-3; D remains ambiguous. V was pared by 2 bases and J by 2 bases, with 2 bases between. The CDR3 totals 12 residues. Germline V gene data show CDR1 as MNHEY and CDR2 as SVGEGT. The CDR3 sequence is CASSYTTDTQYF. CDR3 DNA: TGTGCCAGCAGTTACACCACAGATACGCAGTATTTT.

This clonotype came up a few times. This chain connects TRBV25-1 to TRBJ1-4; D not resolved. CDR3 length equals 15 residues. V was shortened by 1 base and J by 8 bases, with 14 bases between the two germline ends. The germline V gene encodes CDR1 MGHDK and CDR2 SYGVNS. CDR3 nucleotides: TGTGCCAGCAGTGAATCTGGGGTAGGAGGGGAAAAACTGTTTTTT. It encodes CASSESGVGGEKLFF.

There are many counts of this clonotype. This chain uses TRBV9 with TRBJ1-5; tentatively, D is TRBD1 (5 bases). The V end lost 4 bases, the J end lost 1 base, and 12 bases lay between the germline ends. CDR3 length: 15 amino acids. Germline V lookup: CDR1 SGDLS, CDR2 YYNGEE. The CDR3 DNA follows: TGTGCCAGCAGCCCCGGGACGGTGAGCAATCAGCCCCAGCATTTT. This codes for CASSPGTVSNQPQHF.

This clonotype was recorded many times. This chain uses TRBV7-9 with TRBJ1-2, with a tentative D call TRBD1 (5 bases). The CDR3 consists of 13 residues. Looked up from germline, CDR1 is SEHNR and CDR2 is FQNEAQ (reference sequence). V lost 4 bases and J 4 bases, leaving 10 bases between the germline ends. The CDR3 sequence: CASSYQGGYGYTF. Written as DNA, the CDR3 is TGTGCCAGCAGCTATCAGGGAGGCTATGGCTACACCTTC.

This clonotype appeared once. A much larger clone sits a single nucleotide away, making a read error possible. The V and J genes are TRBV4-3 and TRBJ2-1; 8 positions match TRBD2. Germline assignment: CDR1 LGHNA and CDR2 YSLEER. CDR3 length equals 15 residues. The CDR3 DNA sequence: TGCGCCAGCGGCCAAGCCGGGACTAGGTTCAATGAGCAGTTCTTC. This encodes CASGQAGTRFNEQFF.

This clonotype was seen at least ten times. The rearrangement uses TRBV20-1 and TRBJ2-1, with D possibly being TRBD1 (5 bases). The CDR3 has 15 amino acids. CDR1 and CDR2 (germline): DFQATT, SNEGSKA (reference sequence). V was shortened by 5 bases and J by 0 bases, with 14 bases between the two germline ends. This CDR3 is CSAHSTVNSYNEQFF. The CDR3 DNA reads TGCAGTGCTCATTCGACAGTGAACTCCTACAATGAGCAGTTCTTC.